These T cell receptor beta chains were read from a single sample in a study of T cell responses to AZD1222 COVID-19 vaccine. Assay: immunoSEQ multiplex PCR; the TCRdb copy retains only in-frame clones and omits some. This sample has around 99,000 clones, with approximately 94% found just once. The sequencing used peripheral blood, collected on day 0 of AZD1222 vaccination. The receptor set was obtained from an adult in good health. The CDR3 runs from the conserved cysteine through the conserved F or W. A D gene is named only where the DNA matches it firmly. Some rows mark clone size as missing; the rest say once, few, many or name a class of expanded clone.

d_gene | j_gene | v_gene | abundance | CDR3nt | CDR3aa
TRBD1 | TRBJ1-2 | TRBV19 | once | TGTGCCAGTAGCCGGGACAGGGGTGGTGGCTACACCTTC | CASSRDRGGGYTF
NA | TRBJ1-1 | TRBV5-5 | NA | TGTGCCAGCAGCTTGGCGACCAACACTGAAGCTTTCTTT | CASSLATNTEAFF
NA | TRBJ1-3 | TRBV5-5 | once | TGTGCCAGCAGCCGAAACTCTGGAAACACCATATATTTT | CASSRNSGNTIYF
NA | TRBJ1-5 | TRBV10-1 | NA | TGCGCCAGCAGTGAGTCGAAAGGGGGGCTTAGCAATCAGCCCCAGCATTTT | CASSESKGGLSNQPQHF
NA | TRBJ1-2 | TRBV30 | NA | TGTGCCTGGGACACTCGGGTCGGGGGCTACACCTTC | CAWDTRVGGYTF
NA | TRBJ2-7 | TRBV7-9 | NA | TGTGCCAGCAGCCTCGAGGGATTAGGGGAGCAGTACTTC | CASSLEGLGEQYF
NA | TRBJ1-1 | TRBV7-9 | few | TGTGCCAGCAGCTTAGACACTGAAGCTTTCTTT | CASSLDTEAFF
NA | TRBJ1-5 | TRBV12-5 | NA | TGTGCTAGTGGTTTGGTATTACAGGTCAATCAGCCCCAGCATTTT | CASGLVLQVNQPQHF
NA | TRBJ1-1 | TRBV15 | few | TGTGCCACCGGACAGCAGAACACTGAAGCTTTCTTT | CATGQQNTEAFF
NA | TRBJ1-2 | TRBV5-5 | once | TGTGCCAGCAGCTCCGAGGGGGGTGGCTATGGCTACACCTTC | CASSSEGGGYGYTF
NA | TRBJ2-5 | TRBV5-6 | once | TGTGCCAGCAGCTGGGGTAGAGAAGAGACCCAGTACTTC | CASSWGREETQYF
NA | TRBJ2-3 | TRBV19 | NA | TGTGCCAGTAGGTCCACAGATACGCAGTATTTT | CASRSTDTQYF
TRBD2 | TRBJ2-4 | TRBV3-1/TRBV3-2 | NA | TGTGCCAGCAGCCAGGTAGTAGCGGGAGGAAAAAACATTCAGTACTTC | CASSQVVAGGKNIQYF
TRBD1 | TRBJ1-1 | TRBV5-6 | NA | TGTGCCAGCAGCTTGTTGGACAGGGTAGCCAGAACTGAAGCTTTCTTT | CASSLLDRVARTEAFF
TRBD1 | TRBJ1-2 | TRBV19 | NA | TGTGCCAGTGCCGGGACAGCGTCCTATGGCTACACCTTC | CASAGTASYGYTF
TRBD1 | TRBJ1-1 | TRBV28 | NA | TGTGCCAGCAGTTCGACAGGGGGCAGGAACACTGAAGCTTTCTTT | CASSSTGGRNTEAFF
TRBD1 | TRBJ1-1 | TRBV7-2 | NA | TGTGCCAGCAGCCGCTGGACAGGGGGGATGAACACTGAAGCTTTCTTT | CASSRWTGGMNTEAFF
NA | TRBJ2-7 | TRBV19 | NA | TGTGCCAGTAGCGTCAGGGGAGGCGAGCAGTACTTC | CASSVRGGEQYF
NA | TRBJ1-1 | TRBV5-6 | NA | TGTGCCAGCAGCTTGGTACAGGTAAACACTGAAGCTTTCTTT | CASSLVQVNTEAFF
TRBD1 | TRBJ1-5 | TRBV5-5 | NA | TGTGCCAGCAGCTTGTTCGGGACAGACAATCAGCCCCAGCATTTT | CASSLFGTDNQPQHF
NA | TRBJ2-7 | TRBV27 | NA | TGTGCCAGCAGTTCTCAGAAGAACTCCTACGAGCAGTACTTC | CASSSQKNSYEQYF
TRBD2 | TRBJ2-2 | TRBV19 | NA | TGTGCCAGTAGTATACCCGTCGGCGGGAGGCGCTCGAACACCGGGGAGCTGTTTTTT | CASSIPVGGRRSNTGELFF
NA | TRBJ2-2 | TRBV2 | NA | TGTGCCAGCACGCGGTGGAACACCGGGGAGCTGTTTTTT | CASTRWNTGELFF
TRBD1 | TRBJ2-3 | TRBV2 | NA | TGTGCCAGCGGAACAGGGGGCCGGTCAGATACGCAGTATTTT | CASGTGGRSDTQYF
TRBD2 | TRBJ2-5 | TRBV6-2/TRBV6-3 | NA | TGTGCCAGCAGTTACGGGACTATGGAGACCCAGTACTTC | CASSYGTMETQYF
TRBD2 | TRBJ2-7 | TRBV6-4 | few | TGTGCCAGCAGTGACCAAGCGGGGGCCTACGAGCAGTACTTC | CASSDQAGAYEQYF
NA | TRBJ1-1 | TRBV7-2 | once | TGTGCCAGCAGCTTAGAAGCAGGGTGGTACACTGAAGCTTTCTTT | CASSLEAGWYTEAFF
NA | TRBJ2-2 | TRBV7-2 | NA | TGTGCCAGCAGCTTAATTGGTCCGAACACCGGGGAGCTGTTTTTT | CASSLIGPNTGELFF
TRBD2 | TRBJ2-7 | TRBV7-2 | NA | TGTGCCAGCAGCTTATTGACTAGCGGGGGACCCTACGAGCAGTACTTC | CASSLLTSGGPYEQYF
NA | TRBJ1-1 | TRBV5-8 | NA | TGTGCCAGCAGCTTGCTGATGAACACTGAAGCTTTCTTT | CASSLLMNTEAFF
NA | TRBJ1-6 | TRBV7-2 | NA | TGTGCCAGCAGCTTAGGAGCAGGAACCATGAATTCACCCCTCCACTTT | CASSLGAGTMNSPLHF
NA | TRBJ2-3 | TRBV19 | NA | TGTGCCAGTAGTACCCGAGGGGCAGATACGCAGTATTTT | CASSTRGADTQYF
TRBD1 | TRBJ1-4 | TRBV28 | few | TGTGCCAGCAGTTTACCAGACAGGGGGCATGAAAAACTGTTTTTT | CASSLPDRGHEKLFF
TRBD1 | TRBJ2-7 | TRBV5-1 | few | TGCGCCAGCAGCTTGCAGACAGGGCCCTACGAGCAGTACTTC | CASSLQTGPYEQYF
NA | TRBJ1-2 | TRBV7-9 | NA | TGTGCCAGCAGCTCGGGACCGCCGCGTTATGGCTACACCTTC | CASSSGPPRYGYTF
NA | TRBJ2-7 | TRBV7-9 | NA | TGTGCCAGCAGCCCGTTCGGGCGACCCCACGAGCAGTACTTC | CASSPFGRPHEQYF
NA | TRBJ1-5 | TRBV27 | once | TGTGCCAGCAGTATTAGGGCTTATAGCAATCAGCCCCAGCATTTT | CASSIRAYSNQPQHF
NA | TRBJ1-1 | TRBV29-1 | NA | TGCAGCGTTCTTAAGGGGATGAACACTGAAGCTTTCTTT | CSVLKGMNTEAFF
TRBD1 | TRBJ1-5 | TRBV19 | NA | TGTGCCAGTAGTATAGGGACAGGGACTTGGCAGCCCCAGCATTTT | CASSIGTGTWQPQHF
NA | TRBJ2-7 | TRBV6-5 | NA | TGTGCCAGCAGTTCCAGCGGTTACTACGAGCAGTACTTC | CASSSSGYYEQYF
NA | TRBJ1-1 | TRBV12-5 | few | TGTGCTAGTGGCCCGGACGGGCTTAGTGCTTTCTTT | CASGPDGLSAFF
NA | TRBJ2-5 | TRBV9 | NA | TGTGCCAGCAGCGTAGGGGGCAGAATACAAGAGACCCAGTACTTC | CASSVGGRIQETQYF
TRBD1 | TRBJ1-6 | TRBV5-6 | once | TGTGCCAGCAGTTCTCAAGCCGGACAGGGAAATTCACCCCTCCACTTT | CASSSQAGQGNSPLHF
NA | TRBJ2-7 | TRBV6-2/TRBV6-3 | once | TGTGCCAGCAGCCCCCAGGGGAGTGCTAGAGAGCAGTACTTC | CASSPQGSAREQYF
NA | TRBJ1-1 | TRBV30 | once | TGTGCCTGGAGTCCCGCCAACACTGAAGCTTTCTTT | CAWSPANTEAFF
TRBD1 | TRBJ1-1 | TRBV11-2 | NA | TGTGCCAGCAGCCCCAGGGGGGGGGCGATGAACACTGAAGCTTTCTTT | CASSPRGGAMNTEAFF
TRBD1 | TRBJ2-5 | TRBV7-9 | NA | TGTGCCAGCAGCTCAAGACAGGGGGCCGTAAAAGAGACCCAGTACTTC | CASSSRQGAVKETQYF
NA | TRBJ1-2 | TRBV4-2 | NA | TGTGCCAGCAGCCAAGAAACAGCTAACTATGGCTACACCTTC | CASSQETANYGYTF
NA | TRBJ1-3 | TRBV18 | NA | TGTGCCAGCTCACCACTGTTGAGCTCTGGAAACACCATATATTTT | CASSPLLSSGNTIYF
TRBD1 | TRBJ1-2 | TRBV28 | NA | TGTGCCAGCATGGATCAGGGGGCTGGCTACACCTTC | CASMDQGAGYTF